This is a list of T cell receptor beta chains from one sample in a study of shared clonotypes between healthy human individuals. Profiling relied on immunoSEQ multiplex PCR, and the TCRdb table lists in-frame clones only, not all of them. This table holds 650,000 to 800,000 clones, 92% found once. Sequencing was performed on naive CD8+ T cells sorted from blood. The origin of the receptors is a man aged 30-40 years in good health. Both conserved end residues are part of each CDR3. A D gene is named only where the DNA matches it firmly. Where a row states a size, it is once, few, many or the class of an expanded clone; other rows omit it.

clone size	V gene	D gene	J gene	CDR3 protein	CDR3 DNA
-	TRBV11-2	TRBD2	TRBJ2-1	CASSPIAGSNYNEQFF	TGTGCCAGCAGCCCTATAGCGGGATCCAACTACAATGAGCAGTTCTTC
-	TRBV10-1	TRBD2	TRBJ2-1	CASSGLAGGLMGQFF	TGCGCCAGCAGCGGACTAGCGGGAGGACTCATGGGGCAGTTCTTC
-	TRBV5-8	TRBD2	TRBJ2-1	CASSLGLAGDNEQFF	TGTGCCAGCAGCTTGGGACTAGCGGGGGACAATGAGCAGTTCTTC
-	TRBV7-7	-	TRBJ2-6	CASSLNQGGGAGANVLTF	TGTGCCAGCAGCTTAAACCAGGGTGGGGGCGCTGGGGCCAACGTCCTGACTTTC
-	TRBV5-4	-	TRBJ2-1	CASSLIGDYNEQFF	TGTGCCAGCAGCTTGATTGGCGATTACAATGAGCAGTTCTTC
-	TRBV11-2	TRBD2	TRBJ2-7	CASSLAPSGTYEQYF	TGTGCCAGCAGCTTGGCCCCTAGCGGGACCTACGAGCAGTACTTC
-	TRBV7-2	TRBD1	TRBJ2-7	CASRPAGTGVDEQYF	TGTGCCAGCAGACCAGCCGGGACAGGGGTCGACGAGCAGTACTTC
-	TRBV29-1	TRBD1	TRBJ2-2	CSVVGQSNTGELFF	TGCAGCGTGGTGGGACAGTCGAACACCGGGGAGCTGTTTTTT
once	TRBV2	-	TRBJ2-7	CASSGVGAYEQYF	TGTGCCAGCAGTGGGGTGGGGGCCTACGAGCAGTACTTC
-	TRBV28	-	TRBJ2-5	CASSPGRVLQETQYF	TGTGCCAGCAGTCCCGGGAGAGTTCTTCAAGAGACCCAGTACTTC
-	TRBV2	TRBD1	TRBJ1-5	CASRQGLGQPQHF	TGTGCCAGCAGACAGGGGTTAGGTCAGCCCCAGCATTTT
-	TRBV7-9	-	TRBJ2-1	CASSDPAGGRLNEQFF	TGTGCCAGCAGCGATCCCGCTGGGGGGAGATTGAATGAGCAGTTCTTC
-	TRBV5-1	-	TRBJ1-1	CASSWGAGKGTEAFF	TGCGCCAGCAGCTGGGGGGCAGGGAAGGGCACTGAAGCTTTCTTT
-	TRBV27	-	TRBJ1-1	CASSFASPKATEAFF	TGTGCCAGCAGTTTTGCGAGCCCTAAGGCCACTGAAGCTTTCTTT
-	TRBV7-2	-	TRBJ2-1	CASSLDGSPYNEQFF	TGTGCCAGCAGCTTGGACGGGAGTCCCTACAATGAGCAGTTCTTC
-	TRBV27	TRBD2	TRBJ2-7	CASSLAGPAGEYEQYF	TGTGCCAGCAGTTTAGCGGGGCCAGCGGGAGAGTACGAGCAGTACTTC
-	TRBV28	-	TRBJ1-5	CASSPGTRNNQPQHF	TGTGCCAGCAGCCCCGGGACACGAAACAATCAGCCCCAGCATTTT
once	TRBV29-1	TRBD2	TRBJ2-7	CSVEEREYEQYF	TGCAGCGTTGAGGAGCGGGAATACGAGCAGTACTTC
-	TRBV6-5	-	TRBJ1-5	CASSETVHQPQHF	TGTGCCAGCAGTGAGACAGTACATCAGCCCCAGCATTTT
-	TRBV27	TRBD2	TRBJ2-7	CASSSGLAGGRGYEQYF	TGTGCCAGCAGTTCCGGACTAGCGGGAGGGCGGGGCTACGAGCAGTACTTC
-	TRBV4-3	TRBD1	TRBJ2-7	CASSQDFGQGTYEQYF	TGCGCCAGCAGCCAAGATTTCGGACAGGGTACCTACGAGCAGTACTTC
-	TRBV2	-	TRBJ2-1	CASSPGLANNEQFF	TGTGCCAGCAGTCCTGGCCTAGCGAACAATGAGCAGTTCTTC
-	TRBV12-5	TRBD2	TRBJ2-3	CASGLNLAGPTGTDTQYF	TGTGCTAGTGGTTTAAACTTAGCGGGACCTACGGGGACAGATACGCAGTATTTT
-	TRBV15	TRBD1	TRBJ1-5	CATSPPPGQGQGNQPQHF	TGTGCCACCAGCCCACCCCCGGGCCAGGGACAGGGCAATCAGCCCCAGCATTTT
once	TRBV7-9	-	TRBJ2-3	CASSQTGTDTQYF	TGTGCCAGCAGCCAAACAGGGACAGATACGCAGTATTTT
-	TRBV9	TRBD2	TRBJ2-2	CASSVDPAGNLGAGELFF	TGTGCCAGCAGCGTAGACCCAGCGGGAAACCTCGGGGCCGGGGAGCTGTTTTTT
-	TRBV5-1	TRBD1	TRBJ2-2	CASSNTGQVTGELFF	TGCGCCAGCAGTAATACGGGACAGGTCACCGGGGAGCTGTTTTTT
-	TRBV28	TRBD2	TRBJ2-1	CASRRLAGEEYNEQFF	TGTGCCAGCAGACGACTAGCGGGAGAAGAATACAATGAGCAGTTCTTC
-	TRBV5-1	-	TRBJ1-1	CASSSILGPEAFF	TGCGCCAGCAGCAGCATTTTGGGCCCTGAAGCTTTCTTT
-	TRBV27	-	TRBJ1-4	CASNNGGGMSEKLFF	TGTGCCAGCAACAACGGGGGAGGGATGAGTGAAAAACTGTTTTTT
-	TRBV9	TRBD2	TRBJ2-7	CASSVSSGLSSYEQYF	TGTGCCAGCAGCGTATCTAGCGGCCTAAGCTCCTACGAGCAGTACTTC
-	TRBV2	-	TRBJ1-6	CASSGFDPSPSPLHF	TGTGCCAGCAGTGGTTTCGACCCGTCACCCTCACCCCTCCACTTT
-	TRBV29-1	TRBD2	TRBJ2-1	CSVEDSGTRASNEQFF	TGCAGCGTTGAAGATTCCGGGACTAGGGCATCCAATGAGCAGTTCTTC
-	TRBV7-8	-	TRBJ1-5	CASSTTGYSNQPQHF	TGTGCCAGCAGCACGACAGGATATAGCAATCAGCCCCAGCATTTT
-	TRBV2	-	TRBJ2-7	CASSEVEYRDYEQYF	TGTGCCAGCAGTGAAGTGGAATACAGGGACTACGAGCAGTACTTC
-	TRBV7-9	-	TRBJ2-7	CASSTDLTPFSYEQYF	TGTGCCAGCAGCACCGACTTAACCCCCTTCTCCTACGAGCAGTACTTC
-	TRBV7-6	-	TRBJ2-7	CASSLSTSATYEQYF	TGTGCCAGCAGCTTATCGACTAGTGCCACCTACGAGCAGTACTTC
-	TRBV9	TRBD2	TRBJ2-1	CASSTLAGGVDKVFF	TGTGCCAGCAGCACCCTAGCGGGAGGGGTCGATAAGGTGTTCTTC
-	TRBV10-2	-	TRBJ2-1	CASSEFVGKSSYNEQFF	TGCGCCAGCAGTGAGTTCGTGGGAAAGAGCTCCTACAATGAGCAGTTCTTC
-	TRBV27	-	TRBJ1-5	CASSPIMGNQPQHF	TGTGCCAGCAGTCCTATTATGGGCAATCAGCCCCAGCATTTT
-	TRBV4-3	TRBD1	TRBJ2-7	CASSQGTGPSYEQYF	TGCGCCAGCAGCCAAGGGACAGGTCCCTCCTACGAGCAGTACTTC
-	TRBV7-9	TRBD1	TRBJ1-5	CASSETPRTGFPQPQHF	TGTGCCAGCAGCGAAACCCCAAGGACAGGGTTTCCTCAGCCCCAGCATTTT
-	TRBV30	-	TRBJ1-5	CAWSVPGINQPQHF	TGTGCCTGGAGTGTACCAGGGATCAATCAGCCCCAGCATTTT
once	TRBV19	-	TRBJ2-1	CATSLGQSSYNEQFF	TGTGCCACCTCCCTGGGGCAGAGCTCCTACAATGAGCAGTTCTTC
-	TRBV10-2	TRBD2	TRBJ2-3	CASSDLAGYTDTQYF	TGCGCCAGCAGTGATCTAGCGGGATATACAGATACGCAGTATTTT
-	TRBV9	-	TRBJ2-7	CASSVEREGRVHEQYF	TGTGCCAGCAGCGTAGAGCGAGAGGGTAGAGTCCACGAGCAGTACTTC
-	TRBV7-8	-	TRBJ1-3	CASSQPLGGTLSGNTIYF	TGTGCCAGCAGCCAACCTCTTGGGGGGACGCTCTCTGGAAACACCATATATTTT
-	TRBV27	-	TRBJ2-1	CASRETGTYNEQFF	TGTGCCAGCAGAGAGACTGGAACCTACAATGAGCAGTTCTTC
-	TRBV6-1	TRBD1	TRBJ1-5	CASSKDRAPRFAYQPQHF	TGTGCCAGCAGTAAAGACAGGGCCCCAAGGTTTGCGTATCAGCCCCAGCATTTT
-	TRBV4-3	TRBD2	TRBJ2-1	CASSRAGGNNEQFF	TGCGCCAGCAGCCGGGCGGGAGGGAACAATGAGCAGTTCTTC